Below are 18 T cell receptor beta chains sequenced from a single sample in a study of T cells expressing NK-cell markers. TCRdb reprocessed the 5' RACE reads; each CDR3 protein has one entry and no DNA is given. The sample data list 150,000 to 200,000 distinct CDR3 sequences. The sample was blood T cells: a sorted CD56 or NKG2C T cell subset, CD4+ or CD8+ T cells, or bulk PBMC T cells (not recorded which). The receptors come from a man aged 18-70 years in good health.

The chain recombines TRBV20-1 with TRBJ2-1; TCRdb's D gene call, TRBD2, goes unchecked for lack of DNA. Germline CDR1 and CDR2: DFQATT and SNEGSKA (reference sequence). The CDR3 runs to 15 residues. The CDR3: CSARAGGHLRNEQFF.

V gene TRBV5-6 combines with J gene TRBJ2-1; TCRdb's assignment of TRBD2 cannot be checked, as there is no DNA. The germline V gene encodes CDR1 SGHDT and CDR2 YYEEEE. CDR3 size: 13 residues. The CDR3 loop reads CASSPVGHSEQFF.

CDR3 sequence reads: CASSLKSTGGDSQETQYF. V gene TRBV5-6 combines with J gene TRBJ2-5; TCRdb picks TRBD1, but there is no DNA to check that call. CDR1 is SGHDT, CDR2 YYEEEE, per germline. This CDR3 has 18 residues.

The chain recombines TRBV9 with TRBJ2-2. Germline loops: CDR1 SGDLS, CDR2 YYNGEE. The CDR3 is 14 amino acids. The CDR3 sequence: CASSVKTATGELFF.

V usage is TRBV14 and J usage is TRBJ2-7; the D call from TCRdb, TRBD1, cannot be confirmed without DNA. Per the germline V gene, CDR1 is SGHDN and CDR2 is FVKESK. CDR3 length: 14 amino acids. The CDR3 sequence: CASSHAGILDEQYF.

The chain has TRBV9 and TRBJ1-1. Germline loops: CDR1 SGDLS, CDR2 YYNGEE. This CDR3 has 16 residues. CDR3 residues: CASSEEGGPMNTEAFF.

The chain links TRBV5-5 to TRBJ2-3; the TCRdb D gene call, TRBD2, has no DNA to confirm it. The CDR3 spans 16 residues. Germline CDR1 SGHKS, CDR2 YYEKEE (reference sequence). The CDR3 region is CASSTLAGGTTDTQYF. Combining the CDR3 with reference TRBV5-5 and TRBJ2-3 gives the whole variable domain DAGVTQSPTHLIKTRGQQVTLRCSPISGHKSVSWYQQVLGQGPQFIFQYYEKEERGRGNFPDRFSARQFPNYSSELNVNALLLGDSALYLCASSTLAGGTTDTQYFGPGTRLTVL.

The J gene is TRBJ2-5, the V gene TRBV5-4; TCRdb's D call of TRBD2 is untestable without DNA. CDR3 size: 13 residues. From germline, CDR1 is SGHNT and CDR2 YYREEE (reference sequence). The CDR3 sequence: CASSSTSGETQYF.

The chain couples TRBV3-1 to TRBJ1-1. The CDR3 covers 13 residues. The germline CDR1 and CDR2 sequences are LGHDT and YNNKEL (reference sequence). The CDR3 reads CASSQVPNTEAFF.

The chain links TRBV5-6 to TRBJ1-5; there is no DNA to check the TCRdb D call of TRBD1. Germline V gives CDR1 SGHDT, CDR2 YYEEEE. The CDR3 length is 16 residues. CDR3 amino acids: CASRRIHRVVHQPQHF.

V gene TRBV20-1 combines with J gene TRBJ2-3; TCRdb's D call of TRBD1 is untestable without DNA. Germline lookup yields CDR1 DFQATT and CDR2 SNEGSKA (reference sequence). CDR3 length: 15 amino acids. CDR3 region: CSARDIPGSPDTQYF.

V is TRBV27 and J is TRBJ2-1. This CDR3 comprises 15 residues. Germline V gene data show CDR1 as MNHEY and CDR2 as SMNVEV (reference sequence). The CDR3 reads CASSFTANSYNEQFF.

The V and J genes are TRBV6-1 and TRBJ1-6; the TCRdb call, TRBD1, lacks DNA for checking. The germline V gene encodes CDR1 MNHNS and CDR2 SASEGT. The CDR3 has 14 amino acids. CDR3 protein: CASREDRGGSPLHF.

The chain recombines TRBV5-6 with TRBJ1-6; absent DNA, TCRdb's TRBD1 call cannot be checked. Germline V gene lookup returns CDR1 SGHDT and CDR2 YYEEEE. CDR3 length: 15 amino acids. The CDR3 loop is CASEPSGTFNSPLHF.

The V gene is TRBV4-1, the J gene TRBJ2-7; TCRdb names TRBD1, which stays unverified in the absence of DNA. The CDR3 consists of 15 residues. CDR1 is MGHRA and CDR2 is YSYEKL in the germline V gene. This chain's CDR3 is CASSPPGQEGHEQYF.

The rearrangement joins TRBV3-1 to TRBJ2-7; the D call from TCRdb, TRBD1, cannot be confirmed without DNA. The CDR3 sequence is 15 residues long. Germline lookup yields CDR1 LGHDT and CDR2 YNNKEL (reference sequence). This CDR3 is CASSQDPQGYYEQYF.

V is TRBV19 and J is TRBJ2-3; no DNA is available, so the TRBD2 call from TCRdb remains unchecked. The CDR3 has 17 residues. The germline V gene encodes CDR1 LNHDA and CDR2 SQIVND (reference sequence). The CDR3 here is CASSLPLAGGRTDTQYF.

The chain combines TRBV5-1 with TRBJ1-2; TCRdb's assignment of TRBD1 cannot be checked, as there is no DNA. The CDR3 is 11 amino acids. Per the germline V gene, CDR1 is SGHRS and CDR2 is YFSETQ. The chain's CDR3 is CASSLGGRVIF. The full variable domain, in which reference TRBV5-1 and TRBJ1-2 provide the parts outside the CDR3, is KAGVTQTPRYLIKTRGQQVTLSCSPISGHRSVSWYQQTPGQGLQFLFEYFSETQRNKGNFPGRFSGRQFSNSRSEMNVSTLELGDSALYLCASSLGGRVIFGSGTRLTVV.